The present T cell receptor (beta chain) was sequenced within a study of blood T cell repertoires in COVID-19 (dated by TCRdb to between 2020 and 2021). Turning to the overall study: Samples covering the acute and convalescent phases of COVID-19 were provided by collaborators in the United States, Italy and Spain. The repertoires were made available in a free public database intended to serve as a resource for research on the immune response to SARS-CoV-2. Samples were obtained from the ongoing ImmuneRACE study (first 160 participants) and from about 1,300 subjects provided by 6 global collaborators. Where available, HLA class I and class II types were obtained from metadata supplied by the sample provider rather than from assay-based typing. The prospective study material was composed of cDNA or gDNA derived from T cells, B-cell-depleted T cells, or PBMCs. Nearly every sample came with metadata listing a de-identified subject ID, COVID-19 status, age in years and sex. Deeply sampled blood TCRbeta repertoires from subjects exposed to, actively infected with, or recovered from COVID-19 were included in the dataset.

Whole blood was collected in K2EDTA tubes by collaborating institutions according to the institutions' own protocols. For TCRbeta analysis, collaborator samples were shipped as frozen whole blood, as isolated PBMCs, or as DNA extracted from either sample type. Concerning this clone itself: Its target antigen remains unknown. Base qualities are not provided; no much larger clone lies one nucleotide away.

Beyond this particular receptor, the publication reports: The amount of clinical and demographic metadata varied by source and participant and was provided uncurated.

TCRbeta CDR3 regions were amplified from genomic DNA using the immunoSEQ Assay, a bias-controlled multiplex PCR. Regarding the original processing steps: Nucleated cell counts per sample were estimated from amplification of reference gene primers within the assay. To quantify the absolute abundance of each unique TCRbeta CDR3 rearrangement, sequence reads were collapsed and filtered. For each sample, productive Simpson clonality was calculated by taking the square root of Simpson's diversity index across productive rearrangements. TCRdb holds this immuneACCESS table with in-frame rearrangements only. Some clones are missing; in checked studies, unresolved V genes explain under half, and the rest has no known cause. V, J and clone size derive from that table, while D and trimming were established from the DNA sequence. Counted in this sample were 79,000 or so clones; 87% of them appeared once. Of the sample, roughly 1.2% falls within the top ten clones.

Relative to germline, V is missing 6 bases and J is missing 6 bases, with 15 bases of the junction outside any gene match. From the cysteine up to the phenylalanine, the CDR3 has a length of 18 residues. CDR3 DNA only is kept here, 54 bases in frame from base 1. The germline V gene sets CDR1 to SGHNT and CDR2 to YENEEA. Sequencing was carried out using peripheral blood. The TCR originated in a human donor in a cohort sampled during active COVID-19. The chain joins TRBV11-3 to TRBJ2-1; the central 12 bases match TRBD2. The sequenced DNA: TGTGCCAGCAGGGAAGTGAGCCTAGCGGGAGGGGCGGGCAATGAGCAGTTCTTC. Its protein is CASREVSLAGGAGNEQFF. The entire variable domain, with the stretches around the CDR3 drawn from the reference TRBV11-3 and TRBJ2-1 proteins, is EAGVVQSPRYKIIEKKQPVAFWCNPISGHNTLYWYLQNLGQGPELLIRYENEEAVDDSQLPKDRFSAERLKGVDSTLKIQPAELGDSAVYLCASREVSLAGGAGNEQFFGPGTRLTVL.